This T cell receptor (beta chain) is from a study of brain T cells in children with intractable seizures (dated by TCRdb to 2020 to 2022). Study-wide context: Resected brain tissue from 53 pediatric epilepsy surgery cases was initially screened for immune gene transcripts with a NanoString immunology panel. About 70% of the 12 selected surgery cases also had pre-surgery blood sequenced, which left four cases with brain tissue only.

Concerning this clone: It lacks a known antigen. Base-call qualities are not available, and no considerably larger clone is one nucleotide away.

The intended sense of this specimen's time point label: blood from clinic visit 5 months post-surgery; TSC patient then seizure free. The surgery cases showing the highest brain T cell transcript signatures were chosen for TCR beta chain sequencing of brain tissue and, when available, of blood. Prior to surgery, the patients had been treated with at least one anti-epileptic drug. The TCR-sequenced patients were children whose drug-resistant epilepsy was caused by tuberous sclerosis complex, focal cortical dysplasia, Rasmussen encephalitis or hemimegalencephaly. The Monarch genomic DNA purification kit was used to extract bulk genomic DNA from unsorted brain tissue and from whole blood. TCR beta chain sequences were generated from genomic DNA using the immunoSEQ assay. In the source study's methods: Any CDR3 sequence that did not begin with the conserved framework cysteine at position 104 was removed by hand. To get clonality, the normalized Shannon's Diversity Index was subtracted from one, giving values from 0 (maximal diversity) to 1 (oligoclonal). Chi-squared comparison-of-proportions tests were used to check whether the frequency of the same CDR3 differed between samples, for example brain versus blood. Public clonotypes were identified through searches of immuneACCESS, and similarity to known antiviral clonotypes was evaluated with the VDJdb browser. Drawn from immuneACCESS, this table holds only the in-frame rearrangements with V and J called that TCRdb kept. Clones are partly lost; checked studies trace under half to an unresolved V gene and leave the rest unexplained. V and J calls and clone size are as listed in that table; D and trimming were resolved from the DNA. Within this sample are about 340,000 clones, with roughly 93% of them counted one time only. Around 6% of the sample is in the top ten clones.

The CDR1 and CDR2 encoded by the germline V gene (reference sequence) are SGHNT and YYREEE. V is shortened by 0 bases, J by 2 bases, and the region joining them spans 8 bases. CDR3 length: 14 amino acids, cysteine to phenylalanine. Of all the DNA, just the CDR3 is kept, 42 bases in frame from base 1. Broad study findings and their caveats: Sequencing depth differed between pre- and post-surgery blood, so clones missing from the pre-surgery sample may reflect undersampling. Viral specificity was inferred only from CDR3 sequence similarity, and patients' HCMV serostatus was unknown.

The clonotype was recovered from a boy under two years old with tuberous sclerosis and intractable seizures. The sequencing used peripheral blood, collected 4 to 6 months after surgery. The chain couples TRBV5-4 to TRBJ2-5; no D segment can be confidently identified. The DNA reads TGTGCCAGCAGCTTGGAAGAGATACAAGAGACCCAGTACTTC. Translation gives CASSLEEIQETQYF.